This is a list of T cell receptor beta chains from one sample in a study of long-term antiretroviral therapy in people with HIV. The table came from immunoSEQ multiplex PCR; TCRdb's copy has only in-frame clones and leaves some out. The sample holds about 16,000 clones, approximately 90% seen once. Here the sequenced sample was unsorted PBMCs, taken 6.9 years after starting antiretroviral therapy. The source of these receptors is a man over 45 with HIV. Both conserved end residues are part of each CDR3. D genes are given only for firm matches.

d_call	v_call	j_call	cdr3_aa	cdr3_nt
-	TRBV7-9	TRBJ1-5	CASSLVEGAHQPQHF	TGTGCCAGCAGCTTAGTCGAAGGAGCCCATCAGCCCCAGCATTTT
-	TRBV30	TRBJ1-3	CAWSFHRQSTGNTIYF	TGTGCCTGGAGTTTCCATCGACAGTCTACTGGAAACACCATATATTTT
-	TRBV29-1	TRBJ2-7	CSAETGTYEQYF	TGCAGCGCCGAAACCGGGACCTACGAGCAGTACTTC
-	TRBV11-2	TRBJ2-3	CASSLGGRLSDTQYF	TGTGCCAGCAGCTTAGGGGGCCGGCTATCAGATACGCAGTATTTT
-	TRBV18	TRBJ1-4	CASSPSGGGYEKLFF	TGTGCCAGCTCACCATCGGGAGGGGGATACGAAAAACTGTTTTTT
TRBD2	TRBV29-1	TRBJ2-1	CSYRTSGSFDNEQFF	TGCAGTTACCGGACTAGCGGGAGTTTCGACAATGAGCAGTTCTTC
TRBD1	TRBV27	TRBJ2-7	CASSFSGQSYEQYF	TGTGCCAGCAGTTTCTCGGGACAGTCCTACGAGCAGTACTTC
-	TRBV5-6	TRBJ2-7	CASSVPGHIYEQYF	TGTGCCAGCAGCGTTCCGGGACATATCTACGAGCAGTACTTC
-	TRBV5-8	TRBJ2-5	CASTSRGGEETQYF	TGTGCCAGCACGTCCAGAGGAGGTGAAGAGACCCAGTACTTC
-	TRBV7-9	TRBJ2-3	CASSSRVKDTDTQYF	TGTGCCAGCAGCTCCCGAGTAAAGGACACAGATACGCAGTATTTT
-	TRBV11-3	TRBJ1-1	CASSLDPDASEAFF	TGTGCCAGCAGCTTAGACCCAGACGCGTCTGAAGCTTTCTTT
-	TRBV5-1	TRBJ2-3	CASSLGGSVADTQYF	TGCGCCAGCAGCTTAGGTGGGAGTGTCGCAGATACGCAGTATTTT
TRBD1	TRBV27	TRBJ2-1	CASSLYDRGWNEQFF	TGTGCCAGCAGTTTATACGACAGGGGATGGAATGAGCAGTTCTTC
-	TRBV13	TRBJ2-5	CASSLSLGKETQYF	TGTGCCAGCAGCTTATCACTTGGGAAAGAGACCCAGTACTTC
-	TRBV7-2	TRBJ1-1	CASSFDIRVAQAFF	TGTGCCAGCAGCTTCGACATCAGGGTAGCACAAGCTTTCTTT
-	TRBV12-1	TRBJ2-7	CASSVGTGSVGNTYEQYF	-
-	TRBV7-9	TRBJ2-3	CASSLGVTTDTQYF	TGTGCCAGCAGCTTAGGGGTTACCACAGATACGCAGTATTTT